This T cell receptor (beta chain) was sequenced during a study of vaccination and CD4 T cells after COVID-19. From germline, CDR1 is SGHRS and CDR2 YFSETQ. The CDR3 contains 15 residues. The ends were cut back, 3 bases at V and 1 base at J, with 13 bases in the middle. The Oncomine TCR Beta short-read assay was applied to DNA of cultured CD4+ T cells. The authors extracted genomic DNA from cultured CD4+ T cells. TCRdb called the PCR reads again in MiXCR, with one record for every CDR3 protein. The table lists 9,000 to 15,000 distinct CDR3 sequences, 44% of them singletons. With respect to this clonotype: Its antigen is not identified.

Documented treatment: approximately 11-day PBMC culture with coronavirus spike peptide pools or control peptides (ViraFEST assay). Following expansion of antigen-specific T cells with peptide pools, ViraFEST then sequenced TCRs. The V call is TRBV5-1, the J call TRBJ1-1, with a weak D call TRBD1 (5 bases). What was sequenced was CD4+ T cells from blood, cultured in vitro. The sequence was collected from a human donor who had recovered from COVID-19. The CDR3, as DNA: TGCGCCAGCAGCTCAGATTCTACAGGGAACACTGAAGCTTTCTTT. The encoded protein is CASSSDSTGNTEAFF.